This T cell receptor (beta chain) comes out of a study of T cell changes during pregnancy in multiple sclerosis (dated by TCRdb to between 2019 and 2020). With respect to the entire study: The study looked at changes in the T cell repertoire across pregnancy in women with multiple sclerosis.

CDR1 and CDR2 are drawn from the germline V gene: WSHSY, SAAADI. The V end gives up 7 bases and the J end 6 bases, leaving 4 bases in the junction not matched to a gene. The CDR3 starts with the cysteine, ends with the phenylalanine, and has 14 residues. The kept DNA is CDR3 alone, 42 bases in frame from the first base. As for this clone: The antigen this receptor binds is unknown. No base-level quality is on record; no much larger clone is a single base apart.

Library prep was done by the immunoSEQ multiplex PCR assay. TCRdb mirrors the immuneACCESS table, restricted to in-frame sequences. Some clones are absent from its copies; in checked studies, under half trace to an unresolved V gene, and the reason for the others is unknown. A total of some 57,000 clones appear in this sample, over 80% of them only once. The ten largest clones add up to 0.76% of the sample. This chain is built from TRBV10-2 and TRBJ2-1, and 12 bases in between align with TRBD2. The TCR was taken from a female donor with multiple sclerosis, enrolled in a pregnancy study. Sequenced material: CD4+ T cells from peripheral blood mononuclear cells, taken in the first trimester of pregnancy. The DNA sequence follows: TGCGCCAGCAAGCCTAGCGGGGGGGCCAATGAGCAGTTCTTC. This codes for CASKPSGGANEQFF.